Listed here are 11 T cell receptor beta chains from one sample, sequenced in a study of CD8 T cells in Susac syndrome. When the RNA was reverse transcribed, random hexamers were used with an input of roughly 0.45 to 1 ug. Each CDR3 protein gets one entry after TCRdb re-called the immunoSEQ multiplex PCR reads with MiXCR. The data contain about 190,000 distinct CDR3 sequences, approximately 94% of them singletons. Sequencing was carried out using CD4+ T cells from PBMCs. These TCRs come from a human donor with Susac syndrome.

The chain joins TRBV20-1 to TRBJ1-2, with TRBD1 matching 9 bases. CDR3 length: 14 amino acids. V shed 4 bases, J shed 2 bases, and the junction held 5 bases outside the gene matches. Per the germline V gene, CDR1 is DFQATT and CDR2 is SNEGSKA (reference sequence). The CDR3 is CSATGDRANYGYTF. DNA for the CDR3: TGCAGTGCTACCGGGGACAGGGCGAACTATGGCTACACCTTC.

The genes are TRBV5-1 and TRBJ2-6; TRBD1 aligns across 7 bases. The J segment lost 0 bases and the V segment lost 0 bases, leaving 6 bases of the junction unmatched. Germline CDR1 reads SGHRS; CDR2 reads YFSETQ. CDR3 length equals 18 residues. The CDR3 protein is CASSLVTGPPSGANVLTF. CDR3 sequence (DNA): TGCGCCAGCAGCTTGGTGACAGGGCCGCCCTCTGGGGCCAACGTCCTGACTTTC.

The chain employs TRBV7-2 and TRBJ2-1; 9 nucleotides align to TRBD2. After removal of 5 bases from V and 7 bases from J, the junction contained 9 bases not matched to a gene. Germline V gene sequence: CDR1 SGHTA, CDR2 FQGNSA. The CDR3 extends over 15 amino acids. CDR3 nucleotide sequence: TGTGCCAGCAGCCCCCAGCGGGGGGCGTGGAATGAGCAGTTCTTC. Residues: CASSPQRGAWNEQFF.

This clonotype has just one count. The chain combines TRBV6-5 with TRBJ2-7; 8 bases agree with TRBD1. V lost 4 bases, J lost 2 bases, and 13 bases stayed unmatched. The CDR3 extends over 17 amino acids. Germline values: CDR1 MNHEY, CDR2 SVGAGI. In nucleotides, the CDR3 is TGTGCCAGCAGTTTCGGACAGGGACAAATTGCGACCTACGAGCAGTACTTC. This codes for CASSFGQGQIATYEQYF.

The genes are TRBV3-1 and TRBJ1-2; a weak D match, TRBD1 (6 bases). Germline V gene sequence: CDR1 LGHDT, CDR2 YNNKEL (reference sequence). The CDR3 covers 14 residues. V was trimmed by 0 bases and J by 8 bases, leaving 13 bases between them. CDR3 residues: CASSQEYRAQGYTF. The CDR3, as DNA: TGTGCCAGCAGCCAAGAGTACAGGGCCCAAGGCTACACCTTC. Filled out from reference TRBV3-1 and TRBJ1-2, the complete variable domain reads DTAVSQTPKYLVTQMGNDKSIKCEQNLGHDTMYWYKQDSKKFLKIMFSYNNKELIINETVPNRFSPKSPDKAHLNLHINSLELGDSAVYFCASSQEYRAQGYTFGSGTRLTVV.

The chain couples TRBV25-1 to TRBJ1-2; D remains unclear. The length of the CDR3 is 16 residues. Germline CDR1 MGHDK, CDR2 SYGVNS. V lost 3 bases and J 6 bases, leaving 20 bases between the germline ends. The CDR3 reads CASSESAWVVGDGYTF. The CDR3 DNA sequence: TGTGCCAGCAGTGAGTCGGCCTGGGTGGTTGGCGATGGCTACACCTTC.

The chain uses TRBV30 and TRBJ2-5, with a tentative D call TRBD1 (5 bases). The V end was cut by 1 base, the J end by 1 base, with 7 bases between. Germline assignment: CDR1 GTSNPN and CDR2 SVGIG (reference sequence). The CDR3 covers 13 residues. Here the CDR3 reads CAWSGQFQETQYF. For the CDR3, the DNA is TGTGCCTGGAGTGGACAGTTCCAAGAGACCCAGTACTTC.

This chain joins TRBV11-2 and TRBJ2-5; D remains ambiguous. The CDR3 totals 16 residues. Per germline, CDR1 SGHAT and CDR2 FQNNGV. Trimming cost V 5 bases and J 2 bases, with 18 bases left between them. CDR3 region: CASSQRGVGWQETQYF. CDR3 bases: TGTGCCAGCAGCCAGCGTGGAGTCGGTTGGCAAGAGACCCAGTACTTC.

The chain has TRBV7-9 and TRBJ2-7; maybe TRBD1 (6 bases). The germline V gene has CDR1 SEHNR and CDR2 FQNEAQ (reference sequence). The V end was cut by 0 bases, the J end by 0 bases, with 12 bases between. This CDR3 spans 16 amino acids. CDR3 amino acids: CASSLAPPQGSYEQYF. The CDR3 DNA reads as TGTGCCAGCAGCTTAGCCCCCCCACAGGGCTCCTACGAGCAGTACTTC.

The chain uses TRBV20-1 and TRBJ1-1, with D hard to call. The CDR3 covers 16 residues. The V and J ends lost 1 base and 0 bases respectively, with 15 bases between them. In germline, CDR1 is DFQATT, CDR2 SNEGSKA (reference sequence). The DNA for the CDR3 is TGCAGTGCTAGAGTTTGGGCCAGTGTTTTGAACACTGAAGCTTTCTTT. Protein product: CSARVWASVLNTEAFF.

This clonotype was counted only a few times. The V gene is TRBV27, the J gene TRBJ1-2; D is uncertain. The CDR3 has 15 amino acids. Trimming stripped 2 bases from V and 0 bases from J, with 10 bases between. The germline V gene has CDR1 MNHEY and CDR2 SMNVEV (reference sequence). The CDR3 spells CASSLQGPANYGYTF. Here the CDR3 DNA reads TGTGCCAGCAGTTTACAAGGGCCTGCTAACTATGGCTACACCTTC.